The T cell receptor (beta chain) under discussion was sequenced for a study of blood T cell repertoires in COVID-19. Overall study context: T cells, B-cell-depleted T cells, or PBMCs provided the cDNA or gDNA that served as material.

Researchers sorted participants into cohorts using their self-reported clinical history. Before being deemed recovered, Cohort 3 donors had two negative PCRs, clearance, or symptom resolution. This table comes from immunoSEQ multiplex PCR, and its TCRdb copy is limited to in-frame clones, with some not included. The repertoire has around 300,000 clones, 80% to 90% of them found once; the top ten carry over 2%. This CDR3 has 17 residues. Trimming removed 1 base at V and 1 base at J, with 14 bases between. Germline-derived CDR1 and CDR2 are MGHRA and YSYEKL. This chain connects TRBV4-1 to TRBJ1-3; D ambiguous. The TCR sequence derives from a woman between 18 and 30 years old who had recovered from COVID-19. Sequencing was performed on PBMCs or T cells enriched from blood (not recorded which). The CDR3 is CASSQATTDFSGNTIYF. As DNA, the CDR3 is TGCGCCAGCAGCCAAGCAACCACCGACTTTTCTGGAAACACCATATATTTT.